Below are 3 T cell receptor beta chains sequenced from a single sample in a study of shared clonotypes between healthy human individuals. Data came from immunoSEQ multiplex PCR; TCRdb stores just in-frame clones and leaves some out. This sample has millions of clones, with approximately 95% found just once. The sample comprised naive CD4+ T cells sorted from blood. The subset: CD45RA+ positively selected. These receptors originate from a man between 18 and 35 years old in good health.

On this clone itself: The same CDR3 also results from other DNA sequences found in this sample. The CDR3 loop is CASRATGTGSYEQYF. In DNA, the CDR3 is TGTGCCAGCAGGGCGACCGGGACTGGGTCCTACGAGCAGTACTTC. V is TRBV2 and J is TRBJ2-7; the D gene is possibly TRBD2 (6 bases). Germline CDR1 and CDR2: SNHLY and FYNNEI. The ends were cut back, 6 bases at V and 1 base at J, with 16 bases in the middle. The CDR3 runs to 15 residues. Combining the CDR3 with reference TRBV2 and TRBJ2-7 gives the whole variable domain EPEVTQTPSHQVTQMGQEVILRCVPISNHLYFYWYRQILGQKVEFLVSFYNNEISEKSEIFDDQFSVERPDGSNFTLKIRSTKLEDSAMYFCASRATGTGSYEQYFGPGTRLTVT.

The gene calls are TRBV7-9 and TRBJ2-3, with 7 nucleotides matching TRBD2. V was pared by 1 base and J by 2 bases, with 6 bases of the junction left unmatched. This CDR3 has 16 amino acids. Per germline, CDR1 SEHNR and CDR2 FQNEAQ (reference sequence). This CDR3 reads CASSLGAGVLTDTQYF. In DNA, the CDR3 is TGTGCCAGCAGCTTAGGGGCGGGGGTGCTCACAGATACGCAGTATTTT.

The genes are TRBV4-1 and TRBJ2-7; D call uncertain. Germline assignment: CDR1 MGHRA and CDR2 YSYEKL. This CDR3 region has 15 residues. V was trimmed by 1 base and J by 6 bases, leaving 16 bases between them. CDR3 DNA: TGCGCCAGCAGCCAAGGTCGGGTGGTGGTAGGCGAGCAGTACTTC. Translated: CASSQGRVVVGEQYF.